The 28 T cell receptor beta chains below come from one sample, sequenced in a study of T cell repertoires in cytomegalovirus infection (dated by TCRdb to the late 2010s). The run used an Illumina HiSeq 1500. TCRdb cleaned the public reads at Q25 with fastp, built clones with MiXCR and kept in-frame beta chains. CDR3 protein duplicates are merged, each entry listing the most common genes and DNA. The sample profile shows about 920,000 distinct CDR3 sequences; about a third of them were found once. Roughly 13% of the sample rests with the top ten. These receptors have no identified antigens. The label giving this sample's treatment or condition can be read as: in vitro stimulation with specific CMV peptide epitopes to enrich CMV-specific T cells. This specimen consisted of cultured CD8+ T cells from PBMCs, obtained from culture after CMV antigen stimulation. These receptors originate from a human donor in good health (CMV status not recorded). Some clones in this sample may be carry-over from other donors' samples.

This clonotype occurred a few times. The chain is built from TRBV19 and TRBJ2-5; 8 nucleotides match TRBD2. The CDR3 totals 13 residues. CDR1 and CDR2 (germline): LNHDA, SQIVND (reference sequence). J lost 3 bases, V lost 5 bases, and 2 bases had no gene match. The CDR3 here is CASSVGGEETQYF. For the CDR3, the DNA is TGTGCCAGTAGTGTCGGGGGGGAAGAGACCCAGTACTTC.

This chain links TRBV6-5 with TRBJ2-1; D uncertain. V lost 0 bases to trimming and J lost 4 bases, with 10 bases between them. CDR1 is MNHEY, CDR2 SVGAGI, per germline. The CDR3 loop spans 15 amino acids. In DNA, the CDR3 is TGTGCCAGCAGTTACTCTGAAGCGCGGTACAATGAGCAGTTCTTC. This sequence encodes CASSYSEARYNEQFF.

The chain recombines TRBV10-3 with TRBJ1-2; no clear D. The CDR3 extends over 13 amino acids. V gave up 3 bases and J gave up 4 bases, with 9 bases separating them. Germline values: CDR1 ENHRY, CDR2 SYGVKD. CDR3 loop: CAISESPLYGYTF. The DNA of the CDR3 is TGTGCCATCAGTGAATCCCCGCTCTATGGCTACACCTTC.

J is TRBJ2-2 and V is TRBV2, with D possibly TRBD1 on 5 matching bases. This CDR3 has 16 amino acids. Germline CDR1 reads SNHLY; CDR2 reads FYNNEI. V shed 5 bases and J shed 0 bases, with 13 bases lying between them. CDR3 in amino acids: CASSSPDTSNTGELFF. CDR3 nucleotide sequence: TGTGCCAGCAGTTCCCCGGACACTTCGAACACCGGGGAGCTGTTTTTT.

The rearrangement links TRBV6-1 to TRBJ2-7; 10 bases agree with TRBD1. Germline lookup yields CDR1 MNHNS and CDR2 SASEGT. The CDR3 is 16 amino acids. J gave up 2 bases and V 5 bases, and 9 bases lay outside the gene matches. The CDR3 sequence: CASSKRGQGETYEQYV. DNA for the CDR3: TGTGCCAGCAGTAAACGTGGACAGGGGGAGACCTACGAGCAGTACGTC.

V gene TRBV25-1 combines with J gene TRBJ1-3; D unresolved. This CDR3 is 15 amino acids long. CDR1 MGHDK and CDR2 SYGVNS come from the germline V gene. V dropped 4 bases and J dropped 4 bases, with 14 bases sitting between them. The CDR3 region is CASSVGISTGNTIYF. CDR3 nucleotide sequence: TGTGCCAGCAGTGTGGGAATAAGCACGGGAAACACCATATATTTT.

In this sample, this clonotype turned up a few times. The chain carries TRBV7-9 and TRBJ2-1; TRBD2 aligns across 7 bases. The CDR3 is 16 amino acids. The ends lost 6 bases at V and 1 base at J; junction bases unmatched: 9. The V gene's germline CDR1 is SEHNR and CDR2 FQNEAQ (reference sequence). The CDR3: CASSVLAAPSYNEQFF. The CDR3 DNA reads TGTGCCAGCAGTGTCCTAGCGGCCCCATCCTACAATGAGCAGTTCTTC.

In this sample, this clonotype turned up a few times. The V and J genes are TRBV12-3 or TRBV12-4 and TRBJ2-7; 7 nucleotides match TRBD1. The CDR3 length is 14 residues. The V segment lost 5 bases and the J segment 6 bases; nucleotides outside the gene matches: 10. CDR3 protein: CASSDPTGTGEQYF. In nucleotides, the CDR3 is TGTGCCAGCAGTGACCCGACAGGGACCGGCGAGCAGTACTTC.

J is TRBJ1-5 and V is TRBV19, with D hard to call. V lost 9 bases and J 0 bases, leaving 15 bases between the germline ends. Germline assignment: CDR1 LNHDA and CDR2 SQIVND (reference sequence). This CDR3 is built from 15 residues. The CDR3 reads CASSSDGYSNQPQHF. The CDR3 nucleotides read TGTGCCAGCTCCTCAGACGGATATAGCAATCAGCCCCAGCATTTT.

This clonotype occurred a few times. The chain has TRBV27 and TRBJ1-2; perhaps TRBD1 as D (5 bases). Trimming shortened V by 4 bases and J by 6 bases, and 15 bases separated the two germline ends. This CDR3 is 14 amino acids long. From germline, CDR1 is MNHEY and CDR2 SMNVEV (reference sequence). CDR3 bases: TGTGCCAGCAGTTCCCCCCCGGGGGTTGATGGCTACACCTTC. Its translation: CASSSPPGVDGYTF.

This sequence joins TRBV28 and TRBJ2-1; D possibly corresponds to TRBD2 (7 bases). Germline loops: CDR1 MDHEN, CDR2 SYDVKM. V lost 5 bases and J 14 bases, leaving 13 bases between the germline ends. The CDR3 extends over 11 amino acids. The CDR3 sequence: CASSGGGEEFF. DNA of the CDR3: TGTGCCAGCAGTGGAGGGGGGGAGGAGTTCTTC.

The sample holds a few counts of this clonotype. The chain uses TRBV5-6 and TRBJ1-1; D gene ambiguous. The V end lost 2 bases, the J end lost 0 bases, and 14 bases lay between the germline ends. CDR3 length: 16 residues. CDR1 is SGHDT, CDR2 YYEEEE, per germline. CDR3 nucleotide sequence: TGTGCCAGCAGCTTTAAAAGCATGAAAATGAACACTGAAGCTTTCTTT. This translates into CASSFKSMKMNTEAFF.

This clonotype appeared many times. The rearrangement links TRBV7-9 to TRBJ1-4; D is perhaps TRBD1 (6 bases). Deletions cut 4 bases from V and 6 bases from J, with 18 bases between. The CDR3 is made up of 16 amino acids. The germline V gene encodes CDR1 SEHNR and CDR2 FQNEAQ (reference sequence). CDR3 nucleotide sequence: TGTGCCAGCAGCTCGGGGGCAGGGAACTTTGATGAAAAACTGTTTTTT. This translates into CASSSGAGNFDEKLFF.

This clonotype has a count of ten or more. The chain couples TRBV7-9 to TRBJ2-2; 9 bases line up with TRBD1. The CDR3 extends over 16 amino acids. V trimming: 5 bases; J trimming: 2 bases; junction bases outside the gene matches: 6. Germline lookup yields CDR1 SEHNR and CDR2 FQNEAQ (reference sequence). The CDR3 here is CASSGWDRENTGELFF. The CDR3 DNA follows: TGTGCCAGCAGCGGGTGGGACAGGGAAAACACCGGGGAGCTGTTTTTT.

Only a few counts were recorded for this clonotype. Here the CDR3 reads CASSLAIGPGRRETQYF. CDR3 bases: TGTGCCAGCAGCTTAGCTATCGGTCCGGGACGACGAGAGACCCAGTACTTC. The chain couples TRBV7-6 to TRBJ2-5, with D perhaps TRBD1 or TRBD2 (5 bases each). V was clipped by 0 bases and J by 4 bases, with 18 bases between them. This CDR3 region has 17 residues. Germline assignment: CDR1 SGHVS and CDR2 FNYEAQ. Drawing the rest from reference TRBV7-6 and TRBJ2-5, the complete variable domain is GAGVSQSPRYKVTKRGQDVALRCDPISGHVSLYWYRQALGQGPEFLTYFNYEAQQDKSGLPNDRFSAERPEGSISTLTIQRTEQRDSAMYRCASSLAIGPGRRETQYFGPGTRLLVL.

This clonotype was detected only a few times. The chain carries TRBV7-6 and TRBJ1-5, with D possibly matching TRBD1 (5 bases). Looked up from germline, CDR1 is SGHVS and CDR2 is FNYEAQ. The CDR3 is 13 residues long. V was pared by 8 bases and J by 6 bases, with 14 bases between. CDR3 in amino acids: CASAGGVGQPQHF. The DNA for the CDR3 is TGTGCCAGCGCTGGGGGGGTCGGTCAGCCCCAGCATTTT.

The chain couples TRBV20-1 to TRBJ1-4, with D perhaps TRBD1 (6 bases). Trimming pared 6 bases from V and 10 bases from J, leaving 18 bases between. Germline lookup yields CDR1 DFQATT and CDR2 SNEGSKA (reference sequence). The CDR3 has 13 amino acids. CDR3: CSAPGGPDGKLFF. CDR3 bases: TGCAGTGCGCCGGGGGGGCCTGATGGAAAACTGTTTTTT.

The CDR3 protein is CASSLRGFLSGNTIYF. For the CDR3, the DNA is TGTGCCAGCAGTCTGCGCGGGTTCCTATCTGGAAACACCATATATTTT. The gene calls are TRBV28 and TRBJ1-3, with D unclear. CDR3 length: 16 amino acids. Trimming took 5 bases from V and 1 from J, leaving 15 bases between them. Germline V gene sequence: CDR1 MDHEN, CDR2 SYDVKM.

This clonotype is a singleton in its sample. A much larger clone is a single base away; this may be a read error. V usage is TRBV7-2 and J usage is TRBJ2-7; D is possibly TRBD1 or TRBD2 (5 bases each). Germline V lookup: CDR1 SGHTA, CDR2 FQGNSA. Between the trimmed V and J ends, which lost 2 bases and 0 bases, there was a span of 14 bases. This CDR3 has 16 residues. The CDR3 sequence: CASSLTFVGTSYEQYF. The CDR3 DNA reads TGTGCCAGCAGCTTAACGTTCGTGGGGACCTCCTACGAGCAGTACTTC.

As DNA, the CDR3 is TGTGCCAGCAGTCTACAGAGGCTCACAGATACGCAGTATTTT. Translation: CASSLQRLTDTQYF. The gene calls are TRBV6-5 and TRBJ2-3; D not resolved. With 5 bases removed from V and 2 bases from J, the gap between germline ends came to 11 bases. Germline V gene lookup returns CDR1 MNHEY and CDR2 SVGAGI. This CDR3 has 14 residues.

This clonotype was observed a few times. The chain couples TRBV2 to TRBJ2-2, with 7 positions matching TRBD1. V shed 10 bases, J shed 3 bases, and the junction held 5 bases outside the gene matches. The CDR3 totals 13 residues. Germline V gives CDR1 SNHLY, CDR2 FYNNEI. CDR3 sequence (DNA): TGTGCCACCGAGACAGGGTACACCGGGGAGCTGTTTTTT. Residues: CATETGYTGELFF.

The CDR3 bases are TGCGCCAGCAACCCGAACACCGGGGAGCTGTTTTTT. It specifies CASNPNTGELFF. This chain links TRBV23-1 with TRBJ2-2; D remains ambiguous. TRBV23-1 has ORF status, its function being uncertain. CDR3 size: 12 residues. V was cut by 7 bases and J by 0 bases, with 3 bases left in between.

This clonotype was seen more than once but under ten times. CDR3 in DNA: TGTGCCAGCACTCCCGTGGGAAAGGGCACAGATACGCAGTATTTT. This codes for CASTPVGKGTDTQYF. This chain uses TRBV28 with TRBJ2-3; D is unclear. The V gene's germline CDR1 is MDHEN and CDR2 SYDVKM. The CDR3 runs to 15 residues. Trimming pared 7 bases from V and 1 base from J, leaving 15 bases between.

This clonotype has more than one count but fewer than ten. V gene TRBV6-6 combines with J gene TRBJ1-2; D is unresolved. The CDR3 is 12 residues long. Trimming pared 8 bases from V and 5 bases from J, leaving 12 bases between. Germline CDR1 reads MNHNY; CDR2 reads SVGAGI (reference sequence). CDR3 bases: TGTGCCAGCGGATACGGGGAATATGGCTACACCTTC. Translated, it gives CASGYGEYGYTF.

The rearrangement joins TRBV27 to TRBJ2-1; D perhaps matches TRBD2 (5 bases). This CDR3 contains 11 residues. V was shortened by 3 bases and J by 12 bases, with 9 bases between the two germline ends. Germline V CDR1 and CDR2: MNHEY, SMNVEV (reference sequence). The CDR3 DNA sequence: TGTGCCAGCAGTTTCGGGATCTCGCAGTTCTTC. Its translation: CASSFGISQFF.

As for this clonotype: A much larger clone differs from this one at a single base, so this may be a read error. This CDR3 fails to terminate in the conserved phenylalanine or tryptophan, so it likely reflects a read error. The rearrangement joins TRBV7-6 to TRBJ2-1; the D is unclear. Germline-derived CDR1 and CDR2 are SGHVS and FNYEAQ. The CDR3 extends over 13 amino acids. Between the trimmed V and J ends, which lost 1 base and 8 bases, there was a span of 9 bases. Here the CDR3 reads CASSLVQSDEQFL. The CDR3 nucleotides are TGTGCCAGCAGCTTAGTTCAATCCGATGAGCAGTTCTTA.

This clonotype came up a few times. This chain links TRBV7-9 with TRBJ2-5, with no clear D. This CDR3 has 14 residues. From germline, CDR1 is SEHNR and CDR2 FQNEAQ (reference sequence). V was trimmed by 5 bases and J by 9 bases, leaving 19 bases between them. The CDR3 loop reads CASSGPPASESQYF. The CDR3 nucleotides read TGTGCCAGCAGCGGCCCCCCAGCGAGCGAGTCCCAGTACTTC.

The chain recombines TRBV4-1 with TRBJ2-3; 8 nucleotides match TRBD2. Trimming removed 0 bases from V and 5 bases from J; junction bases left unmatched: 7. CDR1 and CDR2 from the germline V gene are MGHRA and YSYEKL. The CDR3 has 16 amino acids. As DNA, the CDR3 is TGCGCCAGCAGCCAAGAAATGACTAGCGTTATAGATACGCAGTATTTT. Protein sequence: CASSQEMTSVIDTQYF.